This entry is about one T cell receptor beta chain. What antigen it recognizes has not been identified. No base quality values were provided; no much bigger clone lies one nucleotide off. Set within a cohort of healthcare workers in London, UK, this nested case-control study involved weekly PCR testing of nasopharyngeal swabs along with blood sampling. Healthcare workers were recruited between 23 and 31 March 2020, during the week of the UK lockdown, and were followed weekly for up to about 15 weeks. Libraries were constructed by 5' RACE. Instrument on record: NextSeq 500. The TCR library protocol attached unique molecular identifiers to individual cDNA molecules to correct for sequencing error and PCR bias. Both TCR alpha and beta chains were sequenced, and tight co-correlation was observed between alpha and beta sequence abundances in each sample. The study's processing was this. Decombinator V4 was used to annotate TCR sequences for V gene, J gene and CDR3. TCRs were defined as expanded if a significant change between any two time points was detected under a Poisson model with p below 0.0001. TCR abundances were normalised to the total number of TCRs sequenced per sample and expressed as counts per million. MAIT TCRs were defined by TRAV1-2 paired with TRAJ12, TRAJ20 or TRAJ33, and iNKT TCRs by TRAV10 paired with TRAJ18. A search of VDJdb, accessed on 1 November 2021, was run for TCRs annotated to CMV, EBV and SARS-CoV-2, with TCRs annotated for multiple antigens excluded. Through fastp at Q25 and MiXCR, TCRdb rebuilt clones from the public reads, retaining in-frame beta chains. Rows with a matching CDR3 protein are joined into one entry that keeps the most common DNA and genes. For this entry, the V and J calls and clone size follow TCRdb and not the study's own pipeline. Recorded for this sample are 80,000 to 95,000 distinct CDR3 sequences; approximately 14% of them occurred a single time. The ten largest clones add up to 0.58% of the sample.

The source of the sample is a study of early T cells in non-severe SARS-CoV-2 infection (TCRdb year 2021). Regarding the research as a whole: Bulk RNA from unsorted whole blood was used for TCR sequencing, so alpha and beta chains could not be paired.

Trimming removed 1 base from V and 1 base from J, leaving 17 bases between the germline ends. The CDR3 has 17 amino acids, counting the end cysteine and valine. Of the read, only the CDR3 DNA is kept; its 51 bases are in frame from base 1. As encoded in the germline V gene, CDR1 is SGHAT while CDR2 is FQNNGV. On the study overall, not on this receptor specifically: VDJdb matching was skewed toward anti-spike CD8 responses and likely underestimated virus-specific expansions, missing private and CD4 specificities.

In this chain, TRBV11-2 is recombined with TRBJ2-7, with the D gene possibly TRBD1 or TRBD2, each one fitting 6 bases. Sequenced input: whole blood. The clonotype was recovered from an adult who was a healthcare worker with PCR-confirmed SARS-CoV-2 infection or an uninfected control (not recorded which). The CDR3 reads CASSLGLAGGPSYEQYV. In nucleotide form, the sequence is TGTGCCAGCAGCTTAGGGCTTGCCGGGGGCCCGTCCTACGAGCAGTACGTC.